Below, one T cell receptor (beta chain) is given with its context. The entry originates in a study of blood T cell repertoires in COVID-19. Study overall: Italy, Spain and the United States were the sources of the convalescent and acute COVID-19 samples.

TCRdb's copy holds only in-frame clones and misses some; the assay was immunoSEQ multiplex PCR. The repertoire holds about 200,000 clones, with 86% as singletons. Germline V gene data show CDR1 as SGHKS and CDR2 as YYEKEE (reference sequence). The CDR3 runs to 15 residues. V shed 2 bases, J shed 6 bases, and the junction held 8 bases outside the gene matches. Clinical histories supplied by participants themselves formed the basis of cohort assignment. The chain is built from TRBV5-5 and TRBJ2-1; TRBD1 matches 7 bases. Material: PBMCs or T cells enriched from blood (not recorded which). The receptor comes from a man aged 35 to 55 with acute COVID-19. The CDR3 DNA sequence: TGTGCCAGCAGCTTTTTTGGACAGGTCGGCAATGAGCAGTTCTTC. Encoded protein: CASSFFGQVGNEQFF.